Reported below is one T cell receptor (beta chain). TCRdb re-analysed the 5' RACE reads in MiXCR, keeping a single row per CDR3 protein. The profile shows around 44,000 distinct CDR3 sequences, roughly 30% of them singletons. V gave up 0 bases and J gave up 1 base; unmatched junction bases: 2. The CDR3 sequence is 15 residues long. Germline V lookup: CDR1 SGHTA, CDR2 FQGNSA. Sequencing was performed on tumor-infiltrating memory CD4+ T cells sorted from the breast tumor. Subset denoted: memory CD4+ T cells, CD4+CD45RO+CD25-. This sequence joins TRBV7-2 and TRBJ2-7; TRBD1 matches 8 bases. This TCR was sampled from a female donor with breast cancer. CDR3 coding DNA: TGTGCCAGCAGCTTAGCAGGGACAGGTTCCTACGAGCAGTACTTC. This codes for CASSLAGTGSYEQYF.